The clone carrying this T cell receptor beta chain showed up just a few times. Before thyroid surgery, none of the patients had received any treatment. The data belong to a study of metastatic and nonmetastatic thyroid tumors. The wider study: A comparison of repertoires was made across blood and tumor or nodule tissue from malignant and benign thyroid patients.

TCRdb re-processed the PCR reads through MiXCR. The table lists fewer than 35,000 clones, almost 30% of them singletons. The junction had 15 bases not matched to a gene; V was cut back by 6 bases and J by 7 bases. Germline CDR1 is ENHRY and CDR2 is SYGVKD. The CDR3 has 15 amino acids. The sample comprised blood. The chain has TRBV10-3 and TRBJ2-7; 7 bases line up with TRBD2. This receptor was obtained from a female donor with papillary thyroid cancer or a benign thyroid nodule (not recorded which). Some clones in this sample may be carry-over from other donors' samples. CDR3 region: CAIRPSGRESGEQYF. CDR3 in DNA: TGTGCCATCAGACCCTCCGGGCGGGAGTCTGGGGAGCAGTACTTC.